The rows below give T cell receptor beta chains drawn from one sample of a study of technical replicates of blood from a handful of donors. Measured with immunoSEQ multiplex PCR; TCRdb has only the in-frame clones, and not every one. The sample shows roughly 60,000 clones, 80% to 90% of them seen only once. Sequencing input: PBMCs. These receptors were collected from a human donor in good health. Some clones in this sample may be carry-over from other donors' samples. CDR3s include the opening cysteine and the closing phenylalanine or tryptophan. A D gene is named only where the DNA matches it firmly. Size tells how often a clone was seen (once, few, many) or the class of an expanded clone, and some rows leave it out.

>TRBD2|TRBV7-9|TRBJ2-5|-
TGTGCCAGCAGCTTCAAGTTAGCGGGAGGACAAGAGACCCAGTACTTC
CASSFKLAGGQETQYF
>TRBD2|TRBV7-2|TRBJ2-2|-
TGTGCCAGCAGCTTTAGCGGGACGAGAGGCGGGGAGCTGTTTTTT
CASSFSGTRGGELFF
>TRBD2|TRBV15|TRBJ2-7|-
TGTGCCACCAGCAGAGGGACTAGCGGGAACTACGAGCAGTACTTC
CATSRGTSGNYEQYF
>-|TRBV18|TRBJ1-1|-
TGTGCCAGCTCACCACCCTCTCGGAGCGTCGGCACTGAAGCTTTCTTT
CASSPPSRSVGTEAFF
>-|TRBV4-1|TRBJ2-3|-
TGCGCCAGCAGCCAAGATGACGGGAGTCATGGGTATTTT
CASSQDDGSHGYF
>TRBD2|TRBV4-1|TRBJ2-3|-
TGCGCCAGCAGCCCCGGGGGGGAGGCCACAGATACGCAGTATTTT
CASSPGGEATDTQYF
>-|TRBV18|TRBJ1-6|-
TGTGCCAGCTCACTAACGGGAAAATATAATTCACCCCTCCACTTT
CASSLTGKYNSPLHF
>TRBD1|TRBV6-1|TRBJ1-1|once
TGTGCCAGCTGGGACAGGGGGAGGATGAACACTGAAGCTTTCTTT
CASWDRGRMNTEAFF
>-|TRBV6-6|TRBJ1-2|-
TGTGCCAGCAGCCCGACAGAGTTTTATGGCTACACCTTC
CASSPTEFYGYTF
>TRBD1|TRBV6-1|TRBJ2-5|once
TGTGCCAGCAGCCCAACCGGGACAGCTCAAGAGACCCAGTACTTC
CASSPTGTAQETQYF